The entry below gives a single T cell receptor (beta chain) sequence along with its context. The repertoire was sequenced with immunoSEQ multiplex PCR; TCRdb's copy has only in-frame clones and lacks some. This table holds approximately 260,000 clones, roughly 82% found once. This sample was taken from a study of blood T cell repertoires in COVID-19. The CDR3 loop spans 15 amino acids. V lost 4 bases to trimming and J lost 10 bases; unmatched junction nucleotides: 11. Germline V gene sequence: CDR1 MNHEY, CDR2 SVGEGT. The chain combines TRBV6-2 or TRBV6-3 with TRBJ2-1; TRBD2 agrees at 9 bases. The sequence came from a woman of 80 years or more with active or convalescent COVID-19. Specimen: peripheral blood. The CDR3, as DNA: TGTGCCAGCAGTTTTACCGGGACTAGCCGTGGCGAGCAGTTCTTC. Protein product: CASSFTGTSRGEQFF.